This TCR beta chain originates from a study of blood T cells in healthy people across ages. J lost 3 bases, V lost 2 bases, and 6 bases had no gene match. The CDR3 contains 15 residues. Germline V gives CDR1 SGHRS, CDR2 YFSETQ. Through a sample-barcoded 5' primer and a J-beta primer mix, a second PCR was run for roughly 7 to 11 cycles. A 12-random-nucleotide template-switch adaptor tagged each cDNA molecule. TCRdb called the 5' RACE reads again in MiXCR, with one record for every CDR3 protein. The sample has some 1,800,000 distinct CDR3 sequences; about two fifths are singletons. The chain carries TRBV5-1 and TRBJ2-3, with 7 bases aligning to TRBD1. The sample taken for sequencing was blood. The sequence was collected from a human donor in good health. The CDR3 coding sequence is TGCGCCAGCAGCTTTGAGTCAGGGGGAACAGATACGCAGTATTTT. This encodes CASSFESGGTDTQYF.